These 32 T cell receptor beta chains were sequenced from one sample in a study of shared clonotypes between healthy human individuals. Data came from immunoSEQ multiplex PCR; TCRdb stores just in-frame clones and leaves some out. The sample lists over 2 million clones, over 85% occurring once. Naive CD8 cells lacked CD45RO, underwent positive selection for CCR7 and left out terminally differentiated effector memory CD45RA+ cells. The sample consisted of naive CD8+ T cells sorted from blood. The origin of the receptors is a man younger than 35 in good health.

This sequence joins TRBV28 and TRBJ2-6; 13 bases agree with TRBD2. This CDR3 is built from 21 residues. With 4 bases clipped from V and 3 bases from J, the junction kept 15 bases outside the gene matches. The V gene's germline CDR1 is MDHEN and CDR2 SYDVKM. The CDR3 reads CASSSQRIGLAGVRGANVLTF. The CDR3 DNA reads as TGTGCCAGCAGTTCCCAACGGATCGGACTAGCGGGGGTCCGTGGGGCCAACGTCCTGACTTTC.

The chain uses TRBV27 and TRBJ2-1; 8 bases match TRBD1. The V gene's germline CDR1 is MNHEY and CDR2 SMNVEV (reference sequence). Germline trimming cut 6 bases from V and 8 bases from J; bases unmatched to any gene: 18. The CDR3 has 17 residues. This CDR3 is CASRKTPGTGIIDEQFF. DNA of the CDR3: TGTGCCAGCAGAAAAACGCCCGGGACAGGCATTATTGATGAGCAGTTCTTC.

The V gene is TRBV27, the J gene TRBJ2-2; D is unresolved. Trimming cost V 4 bases and J 4 bases, with 22 bases left between them. This CDR3 contains 18 residues. Looked up from germline, CDR1 is MNHEY and CDR2 is SMNVEV (reference sequence). Here the CDR3 DNA reads TGTGCCAGCAGTTGGATATGCGTCGGCCGGGTATGCACCGGGGAGCTGTTTTTT. As protein: CASSWICVGRVCTGELFF.

The J gene is TRBJ1-2, the V gene TRBV28; D remains unclear. This CDR3 has 13 amino acids. Trimming pared 3 bases from V and 7 bases from J, leaving 12 bases between. CDR1 and CDR2 from the germline V gene are MDHEN and SYDVKM. Here the CDR3 DNA reads TGTGCCAGCAGTTTCCGGACGCAGGCTGGCTACACCTTC. Protein sequence: CASSFRTQAGYTF.

This clone was recorded only once. Other DNA sequences in the same sample also yield this CDR3. V and J are TRBV15 and TRBJ2-7, with no clear D. The ends were cut back, 1 base at V and 0 bases at J, with 7 bases in the middle. There are 14 residues in the CDR3. Germline CDR1 is LNHNV and CDR2 is YYDKDF (reference sequence). The CDR3 is CATSRAESSYEQYF. CDR3 sequence (DNA): TGTGCCACCAGCAGAGCGGAGAGCTCCTACGAGCAGTACTTC.

The chain has TRBV6-6 and TRBJ2-1; perhaps D is TRBD1 or TRBD2 (5 bases each). V dropped 5 bases and J dropped 10 bases, with 15 bases sitting between them. The CDR3 is 13 residues long. CDR1 MNHNY and CDR2 SVGAGI come from the germline V gene (reference sequence). The CDR3 nucleotides are TGTGCCAGCAGTGTAGGGACCCACGCCGAGCAGTTCTTC. This translates into CASSVGTHAEQFF.

This clone was picked up one time. At the DNA level, this CDR3 is encoded by other sequences in the same sample as well. The chain combines TRBV5-1 with TRBJ2-7; no firm D call. Germline CDR1 is SGHRS and CDR2 is YFSETQ. Trimming stripped 0 bases from V and 4 bases from J, with 8 bases between. CDR3 size: 13 residues. CDR3 region: CASSLGLEYEQYF. DNA for the CDR3: TGCGCCAGCAGCTTGGGCTTGGAGTACGAGCAGTACTTC.

V usage is TRBV7-9 and J usage is TRBJ2-1; 7 nucleotides match TRBD1. J gave up 6 bases and V 1 base, and 9 bases lay outside the gene matches. Germline values: CDR1 SEHNR, CDR2 FQNEAQ (reference sequence). The CDR3 loop spans 16 amino acids. This CDR3 reads CASSLDDRVGVNEQFF. The DNA for the CDR3 is TGTGCCAGCAGCTTAGACGACAGGGTAGGGGTCAATGAGCAGTTCTTC.

This chain connects TRBV27 to TRBJ1-1; D is undetermined. Germline CDR1 and CDR2: MNHEY and SMNVEV (reference sequence). The CDR3 covers 14 residues. V lost 4 bases to trimming and J lost 2 bases, with 11 bases between them. CDR3 loop: CASSYIGSNTEAFF. CDR3 DNA: TGTGCCAGCAGTTATATCGGATCTAACACTGAAGCTTTCTTT.

The chain combines TRBV7-9 with TRBJ1-2, with 7 positions matching TRBD1. Germline trimming cut 7 bases from V and 4 bases from J; bases unmatched to any gene: 9. This CDR3 comprises 14 residues. The germline V gene encodes CDR1 SEHNR and CDR2 FQNEAQ (reference sequence). In DNA form, the CDR3 reads TGTGCCAGCAACCACCAGGGGGGTTCCTATGGCTACACCTTC. This translates into CASNHQGGSYGYTF. Full variable domain (rest looked up from reference TRBV7-9 and TRBJ1-2): DTGVSQNPRHKITKRGQNVTFRCDPISEHNRLYWYRQTLGQGPEFLTYFQNEAQLEKSRLLSDRFSAERPKGSFSTLEIQRTEQGDSAMYLCASNHQGGSYGYTFGSGTRLTVV.

V is TRBV5-1 and J is TRBJ1-2; 9 bases are shared with TRBD1. V gave up 2 bases and J gave up 1 base; unmatched junction bases: 6. The germline V gene encodes CDR1 SGHRS and CDR2 YFSETQ. The CDR3 runs to 16 residues. CDR3 bases: TGCGCCAGCAGCTTTTCCGGGACAGGGAATAACTATGGCTACACCTTC. The encoded protein is CASSFSGTGNNYGYTF.

The V gene is TRBV13, the J gene TRBJ2-1, with D perhaps being TRBD1 or TRBD2 (5 bases each). The ends were cut back, 3 bases at V and 0 bases at J, with 9 bases in the middle. The germline V gene encodes CDR1 PRHDT and CDR2 FYEKMQ (reference sequence). CDR3 length equals 15 residues. The CDR3 region has the DNA TGTGCCAGCAGCTTTGGGACGGGCTCCTACAATGAGCAGTTCTTC. It encodes CASSFGTGSYNEQFF.

This clone occurred once. J is TRBJ2-3 and V is TRBV19; weak D call: TRBD2 (7 bases). This CDR3 is built from 15 residues. The V and J ends lost 1 base and 6 bases respectively, with 14 bases between them. Per germline, CDR1 LNHDA and CDR2 SQIVND (reference sequence). In nucleotides, the CDR3 is TGTGCCAGTAGTATAGTAGGGGGGGCGACGGATACGCAGTATTTT. Its translation is CASSIVGGATDTQYF.

Concerning this clone: The sample carries other DNA sequences with the same CDR3. The chain carries TRBV27 and TRBJ1-5; 9 nucleotides line up with TRBD1. V lost 3 bases to trimming and J lost 7 bases; unmatched junction nucleotides: 4. The germline gives CDR1 MNHEY, CDR2 SMNVEV (reference sequence). The CDR3 length is 14 residues. For the CDR3, the DNA is TGTGCCAGCAGTTTGGACAGGGGAAACCAGCCCCAGCATTTT. It yields the protein CASSLDRGNQPQHF.

The rearrangement links TRBV30 to TRBJ1-6; D call uncertain. The length of the CDR3 is 13 residues. Germline CDR1 reads GTSNPN; CDR2 reads SVGIG (reference sequence). Trimming pared 5 bases from V and 4 bases from J, leaving 9 bases between. CDR3 nucleotide sequence: TGTGCCTGGGAGGCGGGGTATAATTCACCCCTCCACTTT. Translated: CAWEAGYNSPLHF. Full variable domain (remainder filled in from reference TRBV30 and TRBJ1-6): SQTIHQWPATLVQPVGSPLSLECTVEGTSNPNLYWYRQAAGRGLQLLFYSVGIGQISSEVPQNLSASRPQDRQFILSSKKLLLSDSGFYLCAWEAGYNSPLHFGNGTRLTVT.

The J gene is TRBJ2-3, the V gene TRBV7-2; D may be TRBD1 (5 bases). Deletions cut 4 bases from V and 9 bases from J, with 17 bases between. This CDR3 region has 14 residues. Germline CDR1 and CDR2: SGHTA and FQGNSA. CDR3 sequence: CASSSKRGGPTQYF. The DNA for the CDR3 is TGTGCCAGCAGCTCGAAAAGGGGCGGACCAACGCAGTATTTT.

The chain employs TRBV4-1 and TRBJ2-7; 7 bases agree with TRBD1. This CDR3 is 16 amino acids long. V trimming: 1 base; J trimming: 2 bases; junction bases outside the gene matches: 8. The V gene's germline CDR1 is MGHRA and CDR2 YSYEKL. The CDR3 loop reads CASSQVSGTVTYEQYF. The CDR3 region has the DNA TGCGCCAGCAGCCAAGTCTCCGGGACAGTGACCTACGAGCAGTACTTC.

In its sample, this clone was seen a few times. The chain employs TRBV29-1 and TRBJ1-1, with no clear D. Germline V gene lookup returns CDR1 SQVTM and CDR2 ANQGSEA. The CDR3 is 14 residues long. V shed 3 bases and J shed 0 bases, with 11 bases lying between them. In DNA form, the CDR3 reads TGCAGCGTTGAGGGCGGGGTCCTGAACACTGAAGCTTTCTTT. Translated, it gives CSVEGGVLNTEAFF.

The chain joins TRBV7-8 to TRBJ2-1; 7 bases fit TRBD1. With 3 bases clipped from V and 3 bases from J, the junction kept 14 bases outside the gene matches. CDR1 and CDR2 from the germline V gene are SGHVS and FQNEAQ. This CDR3 region has 18 residues. This CDR3 is CASSFPQGPSTFYNEQFF. The DNA for the CDR3 is TGTGCCAGCAGCTTTCCACAGGGGCCATCGACATTCTACAATGAGCAGTTCTTC.

The chain combines TRBV6-5 with TRBJ1-1, with D possibly TRBD1 on 6 matching bases. Trimming cost V 0 bases and J 4 bases, with 9 bases left between them. CDR3 length: 14 residues. Germline lookup yields CDR1 MNHEY and CDR2 SVGAGI. In DNA, the CDR3 is TGTGCCAGCAGTTACTCGATCAGGGGCACTGAAGCTTTCTTT. Translating gives CASSYSIRGTEAFF.

This chain connects TRBV5-1 to TRBJ2-7; the match to TRBD2 covers 7 bases. Unmatched junction bases numbered 9, after V lost 3 bases and J lost 3 bases. CDR3 size: 15 residues. The germline V gene has CDR1 SGHRS and CDR2 YFSETQ. The CDR3 loop is CASSSGGRGNYEQYF. Written as DNA, the CDR3 is TGCGCCAGCAGCTCGGGAGGTCGAGGGAACTACGAGCAGTACTTC.

The V gene is TRBV5-6, the J gene TRBJ1-1; D possibly corresponds to TRBD1 (6 bases). The CDR3 is 14 residues long. CDR1 is SGHDT, CDR2 YYEEEE, per germline. Trimming shortened V by 6 bases and J by 0 bases, and 12 bases separated the two germline ends. This CDR3 is CASILEGVNTEAFF. CDR3 DNA sequence: TGTGCCAGCATTCTGGAGGGGGTGAACACTGAAGCTTTCTTT.

CDR3: CASSTVGTAYEQYF. Written as DNA, the CDR3 is TGTGCCAGCAGCACCGTAGGGACTGCCTACGAGCAGTACTTC. The chain couples TRBV7-2 to TRBJ2-7, with D perhaps TRBD2 (6 bases). This CDR3 spans 14 amino acids. From germline, CDR1 is SGHTA and CDR2 FQGNSA. The V end was cut by 5 bases, the J end by 2 bases, with 13 bases between.

As to this clone: Other nucleotide sequences from this sample produce the same CDR3. The J gene is TRBJ1-4, the V gene TRBV9; TRBD1 is a possible D gene (6 bases). CDR1 and CDR2 (germline): SGDLS, YYNGEE. The CDR3 runs to 14 residues. V lost 3 bases and J lost 1, with 7 bases in between. CDR3 DNA: TGTGCCAGCAGCGGAGGGGGAACTAATGAAAAACTGTTTTTT. Its translation is CASSGGGTNEKLFF.

The chain employs TRBV23-1 and TRBJ1-6; D is unclear. TRBV23-1 is placed among ORFs of uncertain function. V shed 0 bases and J shed 0 bases, with 21 bases lying between them. The CDR3 runs to 21 residues. DNA of the CDR3: TGCGCCAGCAGTCAATCTGGCGAGCCGCCGAGGATAAGCTCCTATAATTCACCCCTCCACTTT. Translated, it gives CASSQSGEPPRISSYNSPLHF.

With regard to this clone: Other DNA sequences in the sample encode the same CDR3. V is TRBV28 and J is TRBJ2-5; D unclear. V was clipped by 4 bases and J by 5 bases, with 8 bases between them. Germline CDR1 and CDR2: MDHEN and SYDVKM. The CDR3 sequence is 12 residues long. CDR3 sequence (DNA): TGTGCCAGCAGTTCCCTCTCTGAGACCCAGTACTTC. Amino acid sequence: CASSSLSETQYF.

The table lists this clone with a count of one. J is TRBJ1-2 and V is TRBV28, with 9 nucleotides matching TRBD1. CDR1 is MDHEN and CDR2 is SYDVKM in the germline V gene. V gave up 7 bases and J gave up 0 bases; unmatched junction bases: 24. The length of the CDR3 is 21 residues. CDR3 residues: CASNFLVLGQGQDEANYGYTF. The CDR3 coding sequence is TGTGCCAGCAATTTCTTAGTATTAGGACAGGGGCAAGATGAAGCTAACTATGGCTACACCTTC.

This rearrangement joins TRBV7-9 to TRBJ2-5, with 7 bases identical to TRBD1. The V gene's germline CDR1 is SEHNR and CDR2 FQNEAQ (reference sequence). J lost 2 bases, V lost 1 base, and 4 bases had no gene match. This CDR3 comprises 15 residues. This CDR3 is CASSLVTGAQETQYF. CDR3 nucleotides: TGTGCCAGCAGCTTAGTTACAGGGGCTCAAGAGACCCAGTACTTC.

V and J are TRBV7-9 and TRBJ2-7; D is uncertain. The CDR3 consists of 13 residues. Germline V CDR1 and CDR2: SEHNR, FQNEAQ (reference sequence). V lost 5 bases and J 1 base, leaving 9 bases between the germline ends. CDR3 nucleotides: TGTGCCAGCAGCCACAGAGGTTCCTACGAGCAGTACTTC. It codes for CASSHRGSYEQYF.

This clone was seen once. This rearrangement joins TRBV9 to TRBJ1-2, with 10 bases aligning to TRBD1. CDR1 and CDR2 (germline): SGDLS, YYNGEE. The CDR3 is 14 amino acids. V lost 5 bases, J lost 6 bases, and 7 bases stayed unmatched. The CDR3, as DNA: TGTGCCAGCAGTAAACCGGGACAGGGGCATGGCTACACCTTC. Translating it yields CASSKPGQGHGYTF.

Regarding this clone: Other DNA sequences from this sample encode an identical CDR3 as well. V is TRBV6-5 and J is TRBJ2-5, with D unclear. In germline, CDR1 is MNHEY, CDR2 SVGAGI. The length of the CDR3 is 13 residues. The germline V and J ends were trimmed by 2 bases and 5 bases, with 9 bases remaining between them. The CDR3 region has the DNA TGTGCCAGCAGTTACCCCGAAGGGGAGACCCAGTACTTC. Translation: CASSYPEGETQYF.

About this clone: The same CDR3 also results from other DNA sequences found in this sample. The rearrangement uses TRBV27 and TRBJ1-2; D is uncertain. This CDR3 contains 13 residues. V dropped 2 bases and J dropped 2 bases, with 6 bases sitting between them. The germline CDR1 and CDR2 sequences are MNHEY and SMNVEV (reference sequence). The CDR3 sequence: CASSLRGNYGYTF. In DNA, the CDR3 is TGTGCCAGCAGTTTACGAGGAAACTATGGCTACACCTTC.